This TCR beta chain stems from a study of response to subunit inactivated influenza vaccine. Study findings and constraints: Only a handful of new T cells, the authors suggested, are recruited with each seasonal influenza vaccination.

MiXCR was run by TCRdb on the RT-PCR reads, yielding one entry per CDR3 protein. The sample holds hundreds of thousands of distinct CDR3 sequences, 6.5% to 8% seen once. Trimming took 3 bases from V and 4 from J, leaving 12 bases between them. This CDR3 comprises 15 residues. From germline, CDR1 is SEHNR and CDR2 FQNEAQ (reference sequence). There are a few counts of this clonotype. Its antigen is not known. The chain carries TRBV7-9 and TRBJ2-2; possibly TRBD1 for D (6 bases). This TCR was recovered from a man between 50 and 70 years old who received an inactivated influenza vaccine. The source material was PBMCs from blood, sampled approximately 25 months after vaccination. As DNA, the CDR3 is TGTGCCAGCAGCTTCGACGGACAGTTCACCGGGGAGCTGTTTTTT. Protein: CASSFDGQFTGELFF. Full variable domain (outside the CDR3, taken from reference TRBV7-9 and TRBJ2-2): DTGVSQNPRHKITKRGQNVTFRCDPISEHNRLYWYRQTLGQGPEFLTYFQNEAQLEKSRLLSDRFSAERPKGSFSTLEIQRTEQGDSAMYLCASSFDGQFTGELFFGEGSRLTVL.